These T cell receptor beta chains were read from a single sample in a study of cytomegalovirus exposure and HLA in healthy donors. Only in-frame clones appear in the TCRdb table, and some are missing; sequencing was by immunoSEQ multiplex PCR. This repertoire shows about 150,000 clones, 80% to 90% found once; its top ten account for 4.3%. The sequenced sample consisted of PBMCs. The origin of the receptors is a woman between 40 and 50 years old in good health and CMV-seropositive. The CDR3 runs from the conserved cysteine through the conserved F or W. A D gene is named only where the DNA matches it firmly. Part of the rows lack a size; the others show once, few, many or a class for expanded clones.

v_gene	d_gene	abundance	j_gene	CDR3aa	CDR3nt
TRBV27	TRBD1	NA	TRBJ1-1	CASSFNRGRDTEAFF	TGTGCCAGCAGTTTTAACAGGGGCCGGGACACTGAAGCTTTTTTT
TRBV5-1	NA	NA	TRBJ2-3	CASSLAQGGGDTQYF	TGCGCCAGCAGCTTGGCGCAGGGAGGGGGTGATACGCAGTATTTT
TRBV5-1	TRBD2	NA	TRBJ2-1	CASSLRDYNLIYNEQFF	TGCGCCAGCAGCTTACGGGACTATAATCTCATTTACAATGAGCAGTTCTTC
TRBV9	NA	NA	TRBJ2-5	CASSVGTVKETQYF	TGTGCCAGCAGCGTAGGGACAGTAAAAGAGACCCAGTACTTC
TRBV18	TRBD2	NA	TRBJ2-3	CASSPGLAGVRDTQYF	TGTGCCAGCTCCCCGGGACTAGCGGGAGTTCGGGATACGCAGTATTTT
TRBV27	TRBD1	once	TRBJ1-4	CASSSGQGWEKLFF	TGTGCCAGCAGTTCGGGACAGGGATGGGAAAAACTGTTTTTT
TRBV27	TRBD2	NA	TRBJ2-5	CASSRPGTSGKETQYF	TGTGCCAGCAGTCGGCCCGGGACTAGCGGGAAAGAGACCCAGTACTTC
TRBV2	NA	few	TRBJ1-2	CASSDHDFANYGYTF	TGTGCCAGCAGTGATCATGACTTTGCTAACTATGGCTACACCTTC
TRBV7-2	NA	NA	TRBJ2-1	CASGGVEFSRQIHNEQFF	TGTGCCAGCGGCGGAGTAGAGTTCTCGAGACAGATCCACAATGAGCAGTTCTTC
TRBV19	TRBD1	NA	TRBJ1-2	CASRDRDLGGGYTF	TGTGCCAGTCGTGACAGGGACCTAGGTGGCGGCTACACCTTC